These 23 T cell receptor beta chains originate from one sample sequenced in a study of blood T cells in healthy people across ages. Primers used in a second PCR of about 6 to 11 cycles were a sample-barcoded 5' primer and a J-beta primer mix. TCRdb recomputed calls from the 5' RACE reads with MiXCR, one row per CDR3 protein. The table includes around 1.1 million distinct CDR3 sequences, 30% to 40% detected once. The sequenced sample consisted of blood. These TCRs come from a man aged 18 to 30 in good health.

The chain links TRBV4-2 to TRBJ2-7; 8 bases align to TRBD2. The germline V gene encodes CDR1 LGHNA and CDR2 YNFKEQ. CDR3 length equals 16 residues. Trimming cost V 0 bases and J 2 bases; bases outside gene matches: 6. Here the CDR3 reads CASSQEHGSGAYEQYF. CDR3 in DNA: TGTGCCAGCAGCCAAGAGCATGGTAGCGGGGCCTACGAGCAGTACTTC.

The V call is TRBV20-1, the J call TRBJ2-1; a weak D match, TRBD1 (5 bases). The germline gives CDR1 DFQATT, CDR2 SNEGSKA (reference sequence). V gave up 5 bases and J gave up 4 bases, with 18 bases separating them. This CDR3 spans 15 amino acids. This CDR3 is CSAPPKGPGYNEQFF. DNA for the CDR3: TGCAGTGCTCCCCCAAAGGGGCCCGGGTACAATGAGCAGTTCTTC.

The chain links TRBV9 to TRBJ1-2; no reliable D call. The CDR3 contains 13 residues. Germline values: CDR1 SGDLS, CDR2 YYNGEE. V lost 6 bases, J lost 8 bases, and 17 bases lay in between. This CDR3 is CASTAPGSQGYTF. The CDR3 nucleotides read TGTGCCAGCACCGCCCCGGGGTCCCAAGGCTACACCTTC. Drawing the rest from reference TRBV9 and TRBJ1-2, the complete variable domain is DSGVTQTPKHLITATGQRVTLRCSPRSGDLSVYWYQQSLDQGLQFLIQYYNGEERAKGNILERFSAQQFPDLHSELNLSSLELGDSALYFCASTAPGSQGYTFGSGTRLTVV.

CDR3 sequence reads: CASRGVGLLHF. CDR3 DNA: TGTGCCAGCAGGGGAGTCGGACTCCTCCACTTT. The V and J genes are TRBV27 and TRBJ1-6; D unclear. The CDR3 sequence is 11 residues long. CDR1 is MNHEY, CDR2 SMNVEV, per germline (reference sequence). V was cut by 6 bases and J by 15 bases, with 12 bases left in between.

This clonotype was seen many times. The V call is TRBV9, the J call TRBJ2-1; the match to TRBD2 covers 13 bases. Germline-derived CDR1 and CDR2 are SGDLS and YYNGEE. The CDR3 sequence is 16 residues long. Trimming cost V 4 bases and J 8 bases; bases outside gene matches: 9. This CDR3 is CASSPLLAGGHDEQFF. CDR3 nucleotide sequence: TGTGCCAGCAGCCCTTTACTAGCGGGGGGGCATGATGAGCAGTTCTTC.

The V gene is TRBV5-1, the J gene TRBJ1-2; no reliable D call. V dropped 6 bases and J dropped 4 bases, with 13 bases sitting between them. The V gene's germline CDR1 is SGHRS and CDR2 YFSETQ. CDR3 length equals 13 residues. The CDR3 spells CASNLNSGYGYTF. The CDR3 DNA reads as TGCGCCAGCAACTTAAACAGCGGCTATGGCTACACCTTC.

The chain recombines TRBV27 with TRBJ2-1, with 9 bases identical to TRBD1. The germline V gene encodes CDR1 MNHEY and CDR2 SMNVEV (reference sequence). The trim removed 7 bases at V and 6 bases at J, leaving 1 base unmatched. The CDR3 is 12 residues long. For the CDR3, the DNA is TGTGCCAGCACGACAGGGGGCAATGAGCAGTTCTTC. It translates to CASTTGGNEQFF.

This clonotype was counted a few times. The gene calls are TRBV29-1 and TRBJ1-1; no definite D call. The CDR3 extends over 13 amino acids. Germline assignment: CDR1 SQVTM and CDR2 ANQGSEA. Trimming took off 5 bases at V and 0 bases at J, with 10 bases between the two ends. The CDR3 loop reads CSVSGKMNTEAFF. In nucleotides, the CDR3 is TGCAGCGTTTCGGGAAAAATGAACACTGAAGCTTTCTTT.

V is TRBV7-2 and J is TRBJ1-1; TRBD1 matches 7 bases. The germline V gene encodes CDR1 SGHTA and CDR2 FQGNSA. Trimming removed 6 bases from V and 5 bases from J; junction bases left unmatched: 9. This CDR3 contains 14 residues. The CDR3 nucleotides read TGTGCCAGCAGTCAGGGGGTGGTTTCGACTGAAGCTTTCTTT. This encodes CASSQGVVSTEAFF.

Of note for this clonotype: One end of the junction is discordant with germline, which a read error may explain. J is TRBJ1-1 and V is TRBV18, with 9 bases that match TRBD1. Germline CDR1 reads KGHSH; CDR2 reads LQKENI. The CDR3 extends over 16 amino acids. The CDR3 protein is CASSPPGQGSGTEAFF. In nucleotides, the CDR3 is TGTGCCAGCTCCCCACCGGGACAGGGATCAGGCACTGAAGCTTTCTTT.

This clonotype was observed a handful of times. V usage is TRBV12-3 or TRBV12-4 and J usage is TRBJ1-5; no firm D call. Deletions cut 2 bases from V and 0 bases from J, with 8 bases between. The CDR3 consists of 15 residues. The CDR3 coding sequence is TGTGCCAGCAGTTTACGGACTTATAGCAATCAGCCCCAGCATTTT. Its protein product is CASSLRTYSNQPQHF.

This clonotype was detected many times. The rearrangement uses TRBV7-9 and TRBJ1-5; 7 nucleotides align to TRBD1. The germline CDR1 and CDR2 sequences are SEHNR and FQNEAQ (reference sequence). V dropped 4 bases and J dropped 4; count of bases not matched to a gene: 4. This CDR3 region has 14 residues. The chain's CDR3 is CASSSGTENQPQHF. The CDR3 DNA sequence: TGTGCCAGCAGCTCCGGGACAGAGAATCAGCCCCAGCATTTT.

Ten or more counts support this clonotype. This rearrangement joins TRBV12-3 or TRBV12-4 to TRBJ2-5; D gene unclear. This CDR3 has 11 residues. Trimming pared 6 bases from V and 9 bases from J, leaving 11 bases between. CDR3 protein: CASSSMTAQYF. The DNA for the CDR3 is TGTGCCAGCAGCTCCATGACGGCCCAGTACTTC.

This clonotype was seen a few times. The V and J genes are TRBV7-2 and TRBJ2-1; the D is unclear. Germline V gene sequence: CDR1 SGHTA, CDR2 FQGNSA. This CDR3 is 18 amino acids long. V lost 5 bases to trimming and J lost 0 bases, with 20 bases between them. This CDR3 is CASSLTSRPPASYNEQFF. The CDR3 coding sequence is TGTGCCAGCAGCCTTACCTCACGACCCCCCGCCTCCTACAATGAGCAGTTCTTC.

J is TRBJ1-1 and V is TRBV7-9, with D uncertain. The CDR3 consists of 14 residues. Trimming removed 3 bases from V and 6 bases from J, with 14 bases in between. Germline CDR1 is SEHNR and CDR2 is FQNEAQ (reference sequence). CDR3 nucleotides: TGTGCCAGCAGCTTCCTTTGGGGATCGGCTGAAGCTTTCTTT. Its protein is CASSFLWGSAEAFF. Combining the CDR3 with reference TRBV7-9 and TRBJ1-1 gives the whole variable domain DTGVSQNPRHKITKRGQNVTFRCDPISEHNRLYWYRQTLGQGPEFLTYFQNEAQLEKSRLLSDRFSAERPKGSFSTLEIQRTEQGDSAMYLCASSFLWGSAEAFFGQGTRLTVV.

This clonotype was observed at least ten times. The V gene is TRBV29-1, the J gene TRBJ1-2, with TRBD1 identical over 7 bases. The CDR3 is 14 amino acids. The germline gives CDR1 SQVTM, CDR2 ANQGSEA. V lost 3 bases, J lost 2 bases, and 6 bases stayed unmatched. The CDR3 DNA is TGCAGCGTTGATACAGGGGCTAACAACTATGGCTACACCTTC. It specifies CSVDTGANNYGYTF.

V gene TRBV6-1 combines with J gene TRBJ1-1; D is possibly TRBD1 (5 bases). Germline CDR1 reads MNHNS; CDR2 reads SASEGT. The CDR3 consists of 15 residues. V dropped 5 bases and J dropped 1 base, with 14 bases sitting between them. CDR3: CASSTQTGPNTEAFF. The CDR3 DNA follows: TGTGCCAGCAGTACCCAAACAGGACCGAACACTGAAGCTTTCTTT.

The CDR3 region is CASSQDGQGYGYTF. DNA of the CDR3: TGCGCCAGCAGCCAAGATGGTCAGGGCTATGGCTACACCTTC. The chain employs TRBV4-3 and TRBJ1-2; possible D gene TRBD1, 5 bases. Per the germline V gene, CDR1 is LGHNA and CDR2 is YSLEER. The CDR3 extends over 14 amino acids. With 0 bases removed from V and 4 bases from J, the gap between germline ends came to 9 bases.

In DNA, the CDR3 is TGTGCCAGCAGCCAAGACTTTTCACAGGGAAGCTACACCTTC. Translating gives CASSQDFSQGSYTF. The gene calls are TRBV4-2 and TRBJ1-2; a possible D gene is TRBD1 (6 bases). The CDR3 extends over 14 amino acids. CDR1 and CDR2 from the germline V gene are LGHNA and YNFKEQ. The V end lost 0 bases, the J end lost 9 bases, and 14 bases lay between the germline ends.

On this clonotype itself: This could be a read error, since a much larger clone is one nucleotide away. This sequence joins TRBV6-2 or TRBV6-3 and TRBJ2-1; D possibly corresponds to TRBD2 (7 bases). The J call is uncertain, as TRBJ2-7 better fits the DNA end. This CDR3 is 15 amino acids long. CDR1 and CDR2 (germline): MNHEY, SVGEGT. In nucleotides, the CDR3 is TGTGCCAGCAGTTACAGGGGGGGCTCCTACAATGAGCAGTACTTC. Translating it yields CASSYRGGSYNEQYF.

V is TRBV3-1 and J is TRBJ2-5, with 11 bases identical to TRBD2. Germline V gives CDR1 LGHDT, CDR2 YNNKEL (reference sequence). This CDR3 region has 18 residues. J lost 2 bases, V lost 0 bases, and 8 bases had no gene match. The chain's CDR3 is CASSQDPSGGNLQETQYF. DNA for the CDR3: TGTGCCAGCAGCCAAGACCCTAGCGGGGGGAACTTACAAGAGACCCAGTACTTC.

This clonotype was seen a few times. The rearrangement joins TRBV6-5 to TRBJ2-3, with TRBD1 matching over 9 bases. After removal of 4 bases from V and 0 bases from J, the junction contained 14 bases not matched to a gene. Looked up from germline, CDR1 is MNHEY and CDR2 is SVGAGI. The CDR3 totals 19 residues. In DNA, the CDR3 is TGTGCCAGCAGTTTGCGGGACAGGGATCCTTTAACTAGCACAGATACGCAGTATTTT. Encoded protein: CASSLRDRDPLTSTDTQYF.

The chain recombines TRBV29-1 with TRBJ1-2; tentatively, D is TRBD1 (6 bases). The ends were cut back, 5 bases at V and 7 bases at J, with 14 bases in the middle. CDR1 is SQVTM and CDR2 is ANQGSEA in the germline V gene. The CDR3 runs 12 residues. The CDR3, as DNA: TGCAGCGTTAATAACAGGGAGAGTGGCTACACCTTC. This codes for CSVNNRESGYTF.